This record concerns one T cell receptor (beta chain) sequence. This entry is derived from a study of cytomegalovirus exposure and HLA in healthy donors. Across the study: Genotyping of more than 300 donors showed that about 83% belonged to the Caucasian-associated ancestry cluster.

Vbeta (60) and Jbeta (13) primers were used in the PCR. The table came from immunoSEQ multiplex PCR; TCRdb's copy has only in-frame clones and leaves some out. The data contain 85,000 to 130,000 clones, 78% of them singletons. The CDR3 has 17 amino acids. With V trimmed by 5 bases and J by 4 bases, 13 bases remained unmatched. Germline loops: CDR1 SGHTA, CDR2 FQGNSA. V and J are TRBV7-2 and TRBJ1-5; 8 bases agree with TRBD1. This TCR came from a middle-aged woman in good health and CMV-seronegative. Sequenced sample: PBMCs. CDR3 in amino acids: CASSNRGTGGINQPQHF. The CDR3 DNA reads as TGTGCCAGCAGCAACCGAGGGACAGGTGGAATTAATCAGCCCCAGCATTTT.